Sequencing of this T cell receptor (beta chain) was carried out in a study of long-term antiretroviral therapy in people with HIV. For the study at large: By about a decade, the earliest samples predate the 2015 immediate-ART recommendation.

At survey level, the immunoSEQ assay was run in its v3.0 version. Repertoires were generated with immunoSEQ multiplex PCR, while TCRdb's copy carries only in-frame clones and drops some. The sample includes more than 30,000 clones, around 79% of them seen just once. A remark on this clone: Its antigen is not known.

Trimming left V 1 base short and J 6 bases short, with 13 bases between. The CDR3 consists of 15 residues. Germline V CDR1 and CDR2: MGHRA, YSYEKL. Study-wide points: It was observed that HIV repertoires exhibited narrower CDR3 length ranges than controls.

At least one PBMC sample before ART and at least two after were required. The sample here was unsorted PBMCs, taken 1.9 years after starting antiretroviral therapy. The sequence was obtained from a man between 18 and 35 years old with HIV. V usage is TRBV4-1 and J usage is TRBJ2-1; D unresolved. The CDR3 protein is CASSQGVGAVNEQFF. CDR3 DNA sequence: TGCGCCAGCAGCCAAGGTGTAGGCGCGGTCAATGAGCAGTTCTTC.